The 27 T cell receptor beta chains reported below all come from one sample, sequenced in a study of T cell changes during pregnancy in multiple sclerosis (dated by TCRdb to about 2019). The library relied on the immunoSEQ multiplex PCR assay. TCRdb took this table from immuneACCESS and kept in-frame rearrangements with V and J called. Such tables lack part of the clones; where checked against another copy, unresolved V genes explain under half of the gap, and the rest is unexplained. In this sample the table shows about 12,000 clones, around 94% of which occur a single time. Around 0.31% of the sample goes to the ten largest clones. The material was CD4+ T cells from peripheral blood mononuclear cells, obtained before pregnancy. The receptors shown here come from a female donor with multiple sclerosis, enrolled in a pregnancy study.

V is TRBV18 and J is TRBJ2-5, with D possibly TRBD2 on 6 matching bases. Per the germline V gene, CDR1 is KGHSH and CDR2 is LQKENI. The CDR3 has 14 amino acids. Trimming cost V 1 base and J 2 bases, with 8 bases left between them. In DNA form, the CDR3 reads TGTGCCAGCTCACCACGGCGGGGACAAGAGACCCAGTACTTC. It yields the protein CASSPRRGQETQYF. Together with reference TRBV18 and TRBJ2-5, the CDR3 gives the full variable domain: NAGVMQNPRHLVRRRGQEARLRCSPMKGHSHVYWYRQLPEEGLKFMVYLQKENIIDESGMPKERFSAEFPKEGPSILRIQQVVRGDSAAYFCASSPRRGQETQYFGPGTRLLVL.

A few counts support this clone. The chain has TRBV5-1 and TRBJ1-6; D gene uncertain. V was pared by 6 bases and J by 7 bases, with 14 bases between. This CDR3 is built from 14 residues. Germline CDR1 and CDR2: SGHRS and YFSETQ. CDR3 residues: CASTGGLTNSPLHF. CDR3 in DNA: TGCGCCAGCACGGGAGGGCTGACAAATTCACCCCTCCACTTT.

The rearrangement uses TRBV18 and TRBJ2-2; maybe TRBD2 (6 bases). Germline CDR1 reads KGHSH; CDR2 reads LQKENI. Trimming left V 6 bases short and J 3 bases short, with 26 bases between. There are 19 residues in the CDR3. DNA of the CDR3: TGTGCCAGCTCGCAGCTCCCCGTCGGGAGTCCATCTGACACCGGGGAGCTGTTTTTT. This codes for CASSQLPVGSPSDTGELFF.

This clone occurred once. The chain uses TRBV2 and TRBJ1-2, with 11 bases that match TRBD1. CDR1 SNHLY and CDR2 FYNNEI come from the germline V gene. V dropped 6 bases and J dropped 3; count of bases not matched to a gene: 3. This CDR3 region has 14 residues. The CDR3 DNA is TGTGCCAGCAGCGGGGACAGGGGGGACTATGGCTACACCTTC. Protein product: CASSGDRGDYGYTF.

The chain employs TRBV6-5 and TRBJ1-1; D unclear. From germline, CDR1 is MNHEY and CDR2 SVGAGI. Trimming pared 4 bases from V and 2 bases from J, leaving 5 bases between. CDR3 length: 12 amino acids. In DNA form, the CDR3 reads TGTGCCAGCAGTTCTACCAACACTGAAGCTTTCTTT. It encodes CASSSTNTEAFF.

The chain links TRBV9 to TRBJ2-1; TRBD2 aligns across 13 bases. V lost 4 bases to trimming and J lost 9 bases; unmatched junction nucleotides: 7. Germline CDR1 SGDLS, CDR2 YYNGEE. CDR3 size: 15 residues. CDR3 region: CASSLTSGGATEQFF. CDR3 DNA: TGTGCCAGCAGCTTAACTAGCGGGGGGGCGACTGAGCAGTTCTTC.

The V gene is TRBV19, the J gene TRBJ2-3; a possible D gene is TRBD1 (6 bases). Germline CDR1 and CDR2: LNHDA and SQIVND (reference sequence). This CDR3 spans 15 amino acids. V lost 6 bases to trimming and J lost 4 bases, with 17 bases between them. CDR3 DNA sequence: TGTGCCAGTAGGGGGGAAGGGGGTTGGGCAGATACGCAGTATTTT. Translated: CASRGEGGWADTQYF.

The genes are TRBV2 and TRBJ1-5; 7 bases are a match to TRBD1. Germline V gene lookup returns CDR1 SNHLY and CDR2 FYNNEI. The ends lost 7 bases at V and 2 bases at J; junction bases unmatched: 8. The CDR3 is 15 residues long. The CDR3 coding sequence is TGTGCCAGCACCATTCAGGGGGGCGGCAATCAGCCCCAGCATTTT. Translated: CASTIQGGGNQPQHF.

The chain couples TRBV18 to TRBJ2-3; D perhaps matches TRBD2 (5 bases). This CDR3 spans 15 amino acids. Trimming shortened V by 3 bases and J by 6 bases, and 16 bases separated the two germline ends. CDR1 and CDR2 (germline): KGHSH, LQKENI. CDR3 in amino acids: CASSPFLDLADTQYF. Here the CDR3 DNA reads TGTGCCAGCTCACCCTTTTTAGATTTAGCGGATACGCAGTATTTT. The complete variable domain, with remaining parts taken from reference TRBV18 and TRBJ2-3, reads NAGVMQNPRHLVRRRGQEARLRCSPMKGHSHVYWYRQLPEEGLKFMVYLQKENIIDESGMPKERFSAEFPKEGPSILRIQQVVRGDSAAYFCASSPFLDLADTQYFGPGTRLTVL.

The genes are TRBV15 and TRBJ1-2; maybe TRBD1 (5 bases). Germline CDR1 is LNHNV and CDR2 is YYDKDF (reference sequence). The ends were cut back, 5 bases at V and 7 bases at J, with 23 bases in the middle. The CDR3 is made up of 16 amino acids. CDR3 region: CATSPGGAQRLGGYTF. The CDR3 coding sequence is TGTGCCACCAGCCCCGGAGGGGCCCAGAGGTTGGGTGGCTACACCTTC.

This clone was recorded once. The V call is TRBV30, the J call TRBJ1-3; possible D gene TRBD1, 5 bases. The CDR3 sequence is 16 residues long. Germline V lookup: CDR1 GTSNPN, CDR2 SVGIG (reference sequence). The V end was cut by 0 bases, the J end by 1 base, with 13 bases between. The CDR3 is CAWSVYAGSSGNTIYF. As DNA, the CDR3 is TGTGCCTGGAGTGTGTATGCAGGGTCGTCTGGAAACACCATATATTTT. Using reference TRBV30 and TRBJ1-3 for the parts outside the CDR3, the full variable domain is SQTIHQWPATLVQPVGSPLSLECTVEGTSNPNLYWYRQAAGRGLQLLFYSVGIGQISSEVPQNLSASRPQDRQFILSSKKLLLSDSGFYLCAWSVYAGSSGNTIYFGEGSWLTVV.

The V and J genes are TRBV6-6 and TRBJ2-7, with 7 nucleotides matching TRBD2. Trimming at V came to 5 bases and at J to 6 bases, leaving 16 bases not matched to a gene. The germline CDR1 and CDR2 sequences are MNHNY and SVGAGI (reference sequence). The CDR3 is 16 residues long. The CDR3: CASSPICLADLCEQYF. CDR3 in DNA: TGTGCCAGCAGTCCCATATGCCTAGCGGATCTCTGCGAGCAGTACTTC.

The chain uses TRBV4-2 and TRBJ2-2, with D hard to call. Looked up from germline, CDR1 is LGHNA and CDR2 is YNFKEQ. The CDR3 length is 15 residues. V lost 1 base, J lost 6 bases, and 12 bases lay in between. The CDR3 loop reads CASSQGVRSSGELFF. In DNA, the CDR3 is TGTGCCAGCAGCCAAGGAGTACGATCCTCCGGGGAGCTGTTTTTT.

As DNA, the CDR3 is TGTGCCAGCAGCCTAGCCCCTCCGGGGCGGGGGGGCTTCTCCTACAATGAGCAGTTCTTC. This sequence encodes CASSLAPPGRGGFSYNEQFF. The chain is built from TRBV14 and TRBJ2-1; TRBD2 agrees at 9 bases. The CDR3 runs to 20 residues. Trimming took 4 bases from V and 0 from J; bases not matched to a gene: 16. Germline V lookup: CDR1 SGHDN, CDR2 FVKESK.

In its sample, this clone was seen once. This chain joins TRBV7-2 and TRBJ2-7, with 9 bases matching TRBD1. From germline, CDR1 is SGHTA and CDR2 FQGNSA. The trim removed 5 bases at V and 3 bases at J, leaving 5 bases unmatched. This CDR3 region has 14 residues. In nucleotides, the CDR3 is TGTGCCAGCAGCCCGTCGACAGGGGGCTACGAGCAGTACTTC. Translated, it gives CASSPSTGGYEQYF.

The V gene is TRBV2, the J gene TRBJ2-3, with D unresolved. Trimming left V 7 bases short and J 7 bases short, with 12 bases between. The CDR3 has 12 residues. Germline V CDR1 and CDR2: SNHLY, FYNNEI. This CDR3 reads CASTQNGYTQYF. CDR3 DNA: TGTGCCAGCACCCAGAATGGCTATACGCAGTATTTT.

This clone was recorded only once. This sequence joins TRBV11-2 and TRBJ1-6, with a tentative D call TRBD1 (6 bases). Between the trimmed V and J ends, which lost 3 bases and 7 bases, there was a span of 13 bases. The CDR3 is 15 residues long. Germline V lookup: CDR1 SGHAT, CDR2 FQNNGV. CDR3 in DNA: TGTGCCAGCAGCTTTAGGGACACCGAAAATTCACCCCTCCACTTT. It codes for CASSFRDTENSPLHF.

The CDR3 region has the DNA TGTGCCAGCAGCTCAAGCCGGGACAGGGTAAACACTGAAGCTTTCTTT. The encoded protein is CASSSSRDRVNTEAFF. The chain has TRBV7-2 and TRBJ1-1, with 9 bases that match TRBD1. V was pared by 4 bases and J by 2 bases, with 8 bases of the junction left unmatched. The CDR3 consists of 16 residues. CDR1 and CDR2 from the germline V gene are SGHTA and FQGNSA.

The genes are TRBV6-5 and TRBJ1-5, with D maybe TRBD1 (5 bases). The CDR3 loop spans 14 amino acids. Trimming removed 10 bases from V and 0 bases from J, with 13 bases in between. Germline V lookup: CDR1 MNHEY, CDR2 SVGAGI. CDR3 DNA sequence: TGTGCCACTTCAACGGGGGGTAGCAATCAGCCCCAGCATTTT. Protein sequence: CATSTGGSNQPQHF.

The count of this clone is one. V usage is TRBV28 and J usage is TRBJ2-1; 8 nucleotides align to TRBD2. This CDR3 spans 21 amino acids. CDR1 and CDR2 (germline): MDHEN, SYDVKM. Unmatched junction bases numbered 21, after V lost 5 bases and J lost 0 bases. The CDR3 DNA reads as TGTGCCAGCAGTCCCGGGAGGGCAGGGAGGCTGGGAAGGAGCTCCTACAATGAGCAGTTCTTC. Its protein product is CASSPGRAGRLGRSSYNEQFF.

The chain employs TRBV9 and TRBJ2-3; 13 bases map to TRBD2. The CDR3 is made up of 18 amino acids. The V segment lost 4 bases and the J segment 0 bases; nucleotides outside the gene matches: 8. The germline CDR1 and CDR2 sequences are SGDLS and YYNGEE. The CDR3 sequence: CASSRYQGLAGSTDTQYF. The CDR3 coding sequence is TGTGCCAGCAGCCGCTACCAGGGACTAGCGGGGAGCACAGATACGCAGTATTTT.

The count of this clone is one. This CDR3 reads CASSTDSGEYGYTF. The CDR3 DNA reads TGTGCCAGCAGTACTGACAGCGGGGAGTATGGCTACACCTTC. J is TRBJ1-2 and V is TRBV5-6, with a possible D match to TRBD1 (5 bases). V was shortened by 5 bases and J by 5 bases, with 16 bases between the two germline ends. The CDR3 covers 14 residues. From germline, CDR1 is SGHDT and CDR2 YYEEEE.

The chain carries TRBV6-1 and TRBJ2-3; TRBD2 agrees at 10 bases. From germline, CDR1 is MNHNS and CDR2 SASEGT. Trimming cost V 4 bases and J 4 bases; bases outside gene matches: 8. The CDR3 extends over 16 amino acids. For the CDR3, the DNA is TGTGCCAGCAGTGGACAAATAGCGGGGGGCCCAGATACGCAGTATTTT. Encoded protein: CASSGQIAGGPDTQYF.

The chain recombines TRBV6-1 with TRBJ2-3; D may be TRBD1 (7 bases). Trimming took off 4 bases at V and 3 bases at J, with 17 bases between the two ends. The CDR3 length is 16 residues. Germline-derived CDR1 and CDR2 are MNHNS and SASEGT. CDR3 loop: CASSARDSMGTDTQYF. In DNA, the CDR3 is TGTGCCAGCAGTGCGCGGGACAGCATGGGGACAGATACGCAGTATTTT.

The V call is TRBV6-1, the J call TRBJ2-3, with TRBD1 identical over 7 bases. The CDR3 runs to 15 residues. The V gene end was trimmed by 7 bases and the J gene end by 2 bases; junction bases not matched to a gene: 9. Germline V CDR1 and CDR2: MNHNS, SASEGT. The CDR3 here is CASTRGTGYTDTQYF. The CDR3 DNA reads TGTGCCAGCACCAGGGGGACGGGTTACACAGATACGCAGTATTTT.

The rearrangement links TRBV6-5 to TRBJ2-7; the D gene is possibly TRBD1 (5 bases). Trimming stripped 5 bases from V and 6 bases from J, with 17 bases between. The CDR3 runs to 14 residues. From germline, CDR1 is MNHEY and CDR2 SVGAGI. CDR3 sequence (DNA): TGTGCCAGCAGTAGGACACCTAGAACCCGCGAGCAGTACTTC. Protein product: CASSRTPRTREQYF.

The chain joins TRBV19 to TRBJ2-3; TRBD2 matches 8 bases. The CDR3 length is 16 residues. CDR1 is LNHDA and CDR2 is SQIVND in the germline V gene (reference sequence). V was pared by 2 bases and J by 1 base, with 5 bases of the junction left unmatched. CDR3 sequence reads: CASSIRSGGGTDTQYF. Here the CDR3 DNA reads TGTGCCAGTAGTATAAGAAGCGGGGGAGGCACAGATACGCAGTATTTT.